The rows below give T cell receptor beta chains drawn from one sample of a study of T-cell reconstitution after alpha-beta-depleted transplantation in children. In TCRdb, the PCR reads were re-called with MiXCR into one record per CDR3 protein. The sample contains 440,000 or so distinct CDR3 sequences, over 40% of which appear only once. Sequenced material: PBMCs, taken before TCRalphabeta/CD19-depleted stem cell transplant. The source is a girl aged 2 to 10 with aplastic anemia, due to receive a stem cell transplant. Both conserved end residues are part of each CDR3. D genes are given only for firm matches. Clone sizes are given selectively: once, few, many, or a class where the clone is expanded.

d_gene	v_gene	abundance	len	j_gene	CDR3aa	CDR3nt
.	TRBV28	.	16	TRBJ2-1	CASSFGGLGSYNEQFF	TGTGCCAGCAGTTTTGGAGGCCTCGGCTCCTACAATGAGCAGTTCTTC
.	TRBV24-1	.	13	TRBJ2-4	CATSDFRGNIQYF	TGTGCCACCAGTGATTTCAGGGGAAACATTCAGTACTTC
.	TRBV12-3/TRBV12-4	many	14	TRBJ2-7	CASSFRQVGNEQYF	TGTGCCAGCAGTTTTCGTCAGGTGGGCAACGAGCAGTACTTC
TRBD1	TRBV5-1	.	13	TRBJ2-2	CAVQGPRTGELFF	TGCGCCGTACAGGGGCCTCGGACCGGGGAGCTGTTTTTT
.	TRBV9	.	14	TRBJ2-5	CASSLGWGGETQYF	TGTGCCAGCAGCCTAGGATGGGGAGGTGAGACCCAGTACTTC
.	TRBV29-1	.	13	TRBJ2-7	CSGSTSGSYEQYF	TGCAGCGGATCGACCTCCGGGAGCTACGAGCAGTACTTC
.	TRBV28	many	12	TRBJ1-1	CAVRDPVTEAFF	TGTGCCGTTAGGGATCCCGTCACTGAAGCTTTCTTT
.	TRBV20-1	.	12	TRBJ2-3	CSASDRTDTQYF	TGCAGTGCTAGCGACCGGACAGATACGCAGTATTTT
.	TRBV5-6	many	13	TRBJ1-1	CASSFGIWTEAFF	TGTGCCAGCAGCTTCGGAATCTGGACTGAAGCTTTCTTT
.	TRBV2	many	13	TRBJ2-3	CASNKQGTDTQYF	TGTGCCAGCAATAAACAGGGAACAGATACGCAGTATTTT
.	TRBV9	few	14	TRBJ2-3	CASSVEGLRDTQYF	TGTGCCAGCAGCGTAGAAGGGTTGAGAGATACGCAGTATTTT
TRBD2	TRBV7-3	few	16	TRBJ2-2	CASSLDGRAGTGELFF	TGTGCCAGCAGCTTAGACGGGAGGGCCGGCACCGGGGAGCTGTTTTTT
TRBD2	TRBV15	many	16	TRBJ2-2	CATSRPLAGGTGELFF	TGTGCCACCAGCAGACCTCTAGCGGGAGGCACCGGGGAGCTGTTTTTT
.	TRBV6-1	few	16	TRBJ2-5	CASSVQTQGREETQYF	TGTGCCAGCAGTGTCCAAACCCAGGGCCGCGAAGAGACCCAGTACTTC
.	TRBV7-3	many	14	TRBJ2-3	CASSLVGGRDTQYF	TGTGCCAGCAGCTTGGTAGGAGGCAGGGATACGCAGTATTTT
.	TRBV30	few	14	TRBJ2-2	CAWSKVQGTGELFF	TGTGCCTGGAGTAAGGTACAGGGAACCGGGGAGCTGTTTTTT
TRBD2	TRBV29-1	many	13	TRBJ2-1	CSGKLAGGGEQFF	TGCAGCGGCAAACTAGCGGGAGGCGGGGAGCAGTTCTTC
.	TRBV4-2	.	15	TRBJ2-7	CASSQAVHLGGEQYF	TGTGCCAGCAGCCAAGCGGTGCACCTCGGGGGCGAGCAGTACTTC
.	TRBV7-2	many	14	TRBJ2-2	CASSFSLNTGELFF	TGTGCCAGCAGCTTCTCCTTGAACACCGGGGAGCTGTTTTTT
TRBD2	TRBV27	.	14	TRBJ2-2	CASSLRGGDGELFF	TGTGCCAGCAGTTTACGGGGGGGCGACGGGGAGCTGTTTTTT
.	TRBV4-1	once	16	TRBJ2-7	CASSQTVALPNKEQYF	TGCGCCAGCAGCCAAACGGTAGCGCTCCCCAACAAAGAGCAGTACTTC
TRBD2	TRBV3-1	.	19	TRBJ2-3	CASSRQATSGHRGTDTQYF	TGTGCCAGCAGCCGACAGGCCACTAGCGGGCACCGGGGCACAGATACGCAGTATTTT
.	TRBV2	.	17	TRBJ2-1	CASSGPGGNPSYNEQFF	TGTGCCAGCAGTGGCCCAGGGGGGAACCCTTCCTACAATGAGCAGTTCTTC
.	TRBV7-9	few	13	TRBJ1-4	CASSLSGNEKLFF	TGTGCCAGCAGCCTGAGTGGGAATGAAAAACTGTTTTTT
.	TRBV4-3	once	15	TRBJ2-7	CASSQDVTTYYEQYF	TGCGCCAGCAGCCAAGATGTTACGACCTACTACGAGCAGTACTTC
.	TRBV9	few	14	TRBJ2-5	CASSVGPIRETQYF	TGTGCCAGCAGCGTAGGCCCAATCCGAGAGACCCAGTACTTC
.	TRBV28	.	14	TRBJ2-3	CASSSRPNPDTQYF	TGTGCCAGCAGTTCCCGTCCCAACCCAGATACGCAGTATTTT
TRBD2	TRBV19	few	13	TRBJ2-1	CASRSLADNEQFF	TGTGCCAGTAGATCACTAGCGGACAATGAGCAGTTCTTC
.	TRBV6-1	.	16	TRBJ2-3	CASSPSLTRRTDTQYF	TGTGCCAGCAGTCCCTCCTTGACTAGGCGCACAGATACGCAGTATTTT
.	TRBV27	.	12	TRBJ2-5	CARIHLEETQYF	TGTGCCAGAATACACCTAGAAGAGACCCAGTACTTC
TRBD1	TRBV12-3/TRBV12-4	.	12	TRBJ1-1	CASSYGQGEAFF	TGTGCCAGCAGTTACGGACAGGGGGAAGCTTTCTTT
TRBD1	TRBV27	.	16	TRBJ1-3	CASSSPFGQGLGTIYF	TGTGCCAGCAGTTCCCCCTTCGGACAGGGCCTGGGCACCATATATTTT
.	TRBV12-3/TRBV12-4	.	15	TRBJ2-3	CASSFPRHSTDTQYF	TGTGCCAGCAGTTTCCCCCGACATAGCACAGATACGCAGTATTTT
TRBD2	TRBV4-1	.	16	TRBJ2-7	CASSQDAGGTSYEQYF	TGCGCCAGCAGCCAAGATGCGGGGGGAACCTCCTACGAGCAGTACTTC
TRBD1	TRBV7-6	.	14	TRBJ1-1	CASSFRGVNTEAFF	TGTGCCAGCAGCTTCAGGGGGGTGAACACTGAAGCTTTCTTT
TRBD2	TRBV12-3/TRBV12-4	.	14	TRBJ2-5	CASSFTVGGETQYF	TGTGCCAGCAGTTTTACCGTGGGAGGGGAGACCCAGTACTTC
TRBD2	TRBV4-2	few	16	TRBJ2-7	CASSQEGSGSSYEQYF	TGTGCCAGCAGCCAAGAAGGTAGCGGGAGCTCCTACGAGCAGTACTTC
TRBD2	TRBV20-1	many	14	TRBJ2-1	CSASGRFLTNEQFF	TGCAGTGCTAGCGGGAGGTTTCTTACGAATGAGCAGTTCTTC
.	TRBV6-2/TRBV6-3	many	13	TRBJ1-2	CASTSNYLYGYTF	TGTGCCAGCACCTCAAATTACCTCTATGGCTACACCTTC
TRBD1	TRBV9	many	15	TRBJ2-7	CASSVTPGQGHEQYF	TGTGCCAGCAGCGTAACCCCAGGACAGGGCCACGAGCAGTACTTC